This T cell receptor beta chain appears in the sequencing data of a study of blood T cells in healthy people across ages. Study-wide points: When set beside aged donors, long-lived donors presented more naive CD4+ cells and higher diversity. Any conclusive comparison of naive versus antigen-experienced cells was prevented by using unsorted PBMCs.

CDR1 and CDR2 (germline): SGHDN, FVKESK. This CDR3 is built from 17 residues. With a J-beta primer mix and a sample-barcoded 5' primer, a second PCR ran about 6 to 11 cycles. Each CDR3 protein gets one entry after TCRdb re-called the 5' RACE reads with MiXCR. Of around 520,000 distinct CDR3 sequences in the sample, about 27% were seen once. To note about this clonotype: Its matching antigen is unknown.

These data were likewise used in another study, on T cells of mothers and their children. According to that study: Not a single persistent microchimeric T cell clone was detected.

The sequencing input was blood. The receptor was derived from a boy aged 2 to 9 in good health. This rearrangement joins TRBV14 to TRBJ2-5; D is possibly TRBD2 (6 bases). The DNA end is a closer match to TRBJ2-7, so the J assignment may be wrong. This chain's CDR3 is CASSQDSSRGRFNEQYF. CDR3 in DNA: TGTGCCAGCAGCCAAGATTCGAGTCGTGGGAGGTTCAACGAGCAGTACTTC.